This is a list of T cell receptor beta chains from one sample in a study of CD8 T cells in Susac syndrome. From the immunoSEQ multiplex PCR reads, TCRdb called clonotypes with MiXCR, one entry per CDR3 protein. The table shows about 150,000 distinct CDR3 sequences, with 90% to 96% occurring only once. Sample: CD4+ T cells from PBMCs. All receptors derive from a human donor with Susac syndrome. CDR3s leave out the opening cysteine and the closing phenylalanine or tryptophan.

CDR3 | length | J | V
SARRGQLNTEAF | 12 | TRBJ1-1 | TRBV20-1
ASSARGVNQPQH | 12 | TRBJ1-5 | TRBV2
ATIKGGSSYEQY | 12 | TRBJ2-7 | TRBV28
SATRGTAF | 8 | TRBJ1-1 | TRBV20-1
ASSLRSVRLGTEAF | 14 | TRBJ1-1 | TRBV5-6
ASSSSRRYEQY | 11 | TRBJ2-7 | TRBV6-5
SARTGYYEQY | 10 | TRBJ2-7 | TRBV29-1
ASSRDRRGNEQF | 12 | TRBJ2-1 | TRBV12-3/TRBV12-4
ASAVVGKETQY | 11 | TRBJ2-5 | TRBV5-1
ASSQDSTSSINEQF | 14 | TRBJ2-1 | TRBV4-2
ASSLTTTTTEQY | 12 | TRBJ2-7 | TRBV28
ASVRVFREKLF | 11 | TRBJ1-4 | TRBV2
ASGTSSYNEQF | 11 | TRBJ2-1 | TRBV5-1
ASSRTDSFYNEQF | 13 | TRBJ2-1 | TRBV4-1
ASSGHTPSSYEQY | 13 | TRBJ2-7 | TRBV28
ASSQAQTGRLYEQY | 14 | TRBJ2-7 | TRBV4-1
ASSREGDTEAF | 11 | TRBJ1-1 | TRBV3-1
ASSEQNEQY | 9 | TRBJ2-7 | TRBV2
ASSPTGRGHHYEQY | 14 | TRBJ2-7 | TRBV14
SARAETGVSEQY | 12 | TRBJ2-7 | TRBV20-1
SARWQRNTEAF | 11 | TRBJ1-1 | TRBV20-1
SASLLAGVGDTQY | 13 | TRBJ2-3 | TRBV20-1
ASSGAGSRRDTQY | 13 | TRBJ2-3 | TRBV11-2
ASSPGQGAGEQY | 12 | TRBJ2-7 | TRBV12-3/TRBV12-4
SVERFGGGRQETQY | 14 | TRBJ2-5 | TRBV29-1
ASSFFLGQSSGANVLT | 16 | TRBJ2-6 | TRBV7-9
ASTAANTGELF | 11 | TRBJ2-2 | TRBV20-1
AISSGGAETQY | 11 | TRBJ2-5 | TRBV10-3
ASSLEYEQY | 9 | TRBJ2-7 | TRBV7-2
ASSYGDYQPQH | 11 | TRBJ1-5 | TRBV6-2/TRBV6-3
ASSVAERSRENEQF | 14 | TRBJ2-1 | TRBV9
SAGQGGLYEQY | 11 | TRBJ2-7 | TRBV29-1
ASSLDSTGELF | 11 | TRBJ2-2 | TRBV5-4
SVEDGRSYEQY | 11 | TRBJ2-7 | TRBV29-1
STAEGFGGYT | 10 | TRBJ1-2 | TRBV20-1
SASRVTETQY | 10 | TRBJ2-5 | TRBV20-1
ASMEGGYGGYT | 11 | TRBJ1-2 | TRBV12-3/TRBV12-4
ASSQYEGVGQPQH | 13 | TRBJ1-5 | TRBV4-1
ASTGTTNDEQF | 11 | TRBJ2-1 | TRBV2
ASSYSGQTPGNTIY | 14 | TRBJ1-3 | TRBV6-5
SVSTGTGFNTQY | 12 | TRBJ2-3 | TRBV29-1
ASSQDGRTGELF | 12 | TRBJ2-2 | TRBV4-1
ASSLDGVAKNIQY | 13 | TRBJ2-4 | TRBV11-2
AWRLAGGSYEQY | 12 | TRBJ2-7 | TRBV30
ASSVTSGGTEQF | 12 | TRBJ2-1 | TRBV25-1
SALRGRSMNTEAF | 13 | TRBJ1-1 | TRBV29-1
ASFIGEGYEQY | 11 | TRBJ2-7 | TRBV28
ASSRTSGNEQF | 11 | TRBJ2-1 | TRBV7-3
ASSLSSGNTIY | 11 | TRBJ1-3 | TRBV5-6
SASGVAGGIEQF | 12 | TRBJ2-1 | TRBV20-1
ASSAAGTYEQY | 11 | TRBJ2-7 | TRBV6-2/TRBV6-3